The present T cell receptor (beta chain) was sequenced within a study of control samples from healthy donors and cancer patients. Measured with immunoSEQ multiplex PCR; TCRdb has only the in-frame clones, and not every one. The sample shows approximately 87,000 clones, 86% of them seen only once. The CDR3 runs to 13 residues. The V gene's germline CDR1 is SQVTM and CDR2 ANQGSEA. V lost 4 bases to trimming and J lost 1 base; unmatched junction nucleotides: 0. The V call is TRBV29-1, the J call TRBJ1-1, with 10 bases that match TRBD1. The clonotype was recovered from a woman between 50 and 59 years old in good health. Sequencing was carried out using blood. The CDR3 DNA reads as TGCAGCGTTGGGGACAGGGGGAACACTGAAGCTTTCTTT. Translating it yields CSVGDRGNTEAFF.